The T cell receptor (beta chain) under discussion was sequenced for a study of T cell responses to AZD1222 COVID-19 vaccine (TCRdb year 2021). Regarding the complete study: AZD1222 recipients whose second dose came at about 4 weeks and those whose second dose came at about 12 weeks were combined into one group, since spike-specific TCR depth and breadth did not differ between the two schedules. TCR sequencing covered roughly 230 trial participants: 200 to 210 given two doses of AZD1222 and about 26 given two doses of MenACWY control vaccine. Trial participants were enrolled by age into subgroups of 18-55, 56-69 and 70-plus years, and around 150, 29 and 61 TCR-sequenced participants, respectively, were included in these subgroups. The study at large found these results: The whole spike protein was spanned by vaccine-associated CD4 TCRs, and dominant responses were seen in regions 160-218 and 743-854. Nearly half of unique spike-specific TCRs reportedly recognized epitopes outside regions mutated in the B.1.351 and B.1.1.7 variants. No day 14 peak-response samples were available, so repertoires were characterized only after the peak T cell response. Participants were mostly white British and included more females than males, and it was suggested by the authors that clonal diversity may have been underestimated. A significant rise in spike-specific TCR breadth and depth was observed after two AZD1222 doses relative to day 0 and relative to MenACWY recipients. Only 5 to 7 AZD1222 recipients were SARS-CoV-2 seropositive at baseline, limiting conclusions about previously exposed vaccinees. In the small 56-69-year group, the increase in depth fell short of significance, most likely because of low power.

The CDR3 regions of human TCRbeta chains were analyzed by immunosequencing. The authors' analysis ran thus. Repertoire TCRs were checked for matches against a reference library of SARS-CoV-2-specific TCRs that had been generated using the MIRA antigen-specificity platform. Breadth was defined as the fraction of unique TCRs that were SARS-CoV-2-associated, and depth was defined as the fraction of total T cells that were SARS-CoV-2-associated. Using the MIRA data, each spike-specific TCR was assigned both to the spike region to which the TCR was reactive and to a CD4 or CD8 class. Log10-transformed breadth and depth values were compared by one-way ANOVA with Sidak's multiple comparisons tests. Here the immuneACCESS table is served through TCRdb, limited to in-frame sequences with V and J called. Missing clones are a known gap in these copies; in checked studies unresolved V genes cover under half, and the rest lacks a known reason. That table furnishes V, J and clone size, whereas the DNA furnished D and trimming. For this sample the table gives approximately 85,000 clones, of which 85% to 90% were detected only once. 7% of the sample lies in the top ten.

Worth noting for this clone: The antigen this receptor binds is unknown. No qualities accompany the bases; no much larger clone lies one base away.

The time point label on this specimen signifies: baseline before first vaccination. Vaccinee samples were obtained from the UK trials COV001 and COV002, which included a single-blind randomized controlled phase 2/3 trial of AZD1222 (ChAdOx1 nCoV-19) in healthy adults. For TCRbeta chain sequencing, PBMC samples were collected from trial participants at day 0 and at day 28 after the second dose. This TCR derives from an adult in good health. Sequencing used peripheral blood, obtained on day 0 of AZD1222 vaccination.

The CDR3 region: CASSPWDSDTGELFF. In nucleotide form, the sequence is TGTGCCAGCTCACCCTGGGACAGCGACACCGGGGAGCTGTTTTTT. Recombination linked TRBV18 to TRBJ2-2; the junction holds 7 bases that match TRBD1. The CDR3 spans 15 residues, from the cysteine through the phenylalanine. Only the CDR3 part of the read is kept: 45 bases, read in frame from the first base. V and J are trimmed by 3 bases and 3 bases, and the gene matches miss 4 bases of the junction. From the germline V gene, CDR1 is KGHSH and CDR2 is LQKENI.